Listed here are 3 T cell receptor beta chains from one sample, sequenced in a study of blood T cell repertoires in COVID-19 (dated by TCRdb to 2018 to 2021). Libraries came from the immunoSEQ multiplex PCR assay. Sourced from immuneACCESS, this table was stored by TCRdb with only in-frame sequences that have V and J called. A share of the clones is absent; for the studies checked, an unresolved V gene accounts for under half, and the remainder has no known explanation. This sample holds 380,000 or so clones; around 90% were observed only once. The ten largest clones add up to roughly 2% of the sample. The source material was PBMCs or T cells enriched from blood (not recorded which). Source of these receptors: a woman in her thirties or forties with acute COVID-19.

The chain links TRBV3-1 (or the pseudogene TRBV3-2) to TRBJ1-2, with a weak D call TRBD1 (5 bases). The V gene lost 1 base and the J gene lost 8 bases, with 11 bases spanning the gap. This CDR3 region has 13 residues. Germline V CDR1 and CDR2: LGHDT, YNNKEL (reference sequence). CDR3 DNA sequence: TGTGCCAGCAGCCAAGGGAGGGGCCGAGGCTACACCTTC. Translation gives CASSQGRGRGYTF.

The rearrangement joins TRBV2 to TRBJ1-1, with D perhaps TRBD1 (5 bases). From germline, CDR1 is SNHLY and CDR2 FYNNEI. The CDR3 covers 15 residues. V was shortened by 2 bases and J by 1 base, with 11 bases between the two germline ends. The chain's CDR3 is CASSEIKGENTEAFF. Here the CDR3 DNA reads TGTGCCAGCAGTGAAATCAAAGGGGAGAACACTGAAGCTTTCTTT.

This sequence joins TRBV3-1 (or the pseudogene TRBV3-2) and TRBJ1-1; 7 bases match TRBD1. Germline V CDR1 and CDR2: LGHDT, YNNKEL (reference sequence). The V and J ends lost 1 base and 8 bases, in that order; junction bases with no gene match: 7. This CDR3 spans 14 amino acids. The chain's CDR3 is CASSQVIGGIEAFF. CDR3 in DNA: TGTGCCAGCAGCCAAGTAATAGGGGGCATCGAAGCTTTCTTT.